A selection of T cell receptor beta chains follows, all from one sample in a study of cytomegalovirus exposure and HLA in healthy donors. Measured with immunoSEQ multiplex PCR; TCRdb has only the in-frame clones, and not every one. This sample yields roughly 100,000 clones, of which over 80% are seen a single time; 2% to 3% belongs to the top ten. Material for sequencing was PBMCs. All receptors derive from a man aged 35 to 55 in good health and CMV-seronegative. The CDR3 runs from the conserved cysteine through the conserved F or W. Fields, in order: V gene, CDR3 protein.

>TRBV10-2
CASSESRERVKNIQYF
>TRBV6-4
CASSRGLNYGYTF
>TRBV6-1
CASSAPTGSGSGNTIYF
>TRBV6-7
CASSYRTSGGETGELFF
>TRBV5-4
CASSLDRTPYGYTF
>TRBV14
CASSQVRFRTGRTEAFF
>TRBV2
CASRRGLAVGGTDTQYF
>TRBV18
CASSQSGINNEQFF
>TRBV18
CASSTTGGGNQPQHF
>TRBV19
CASSTATSGGRETQYF
>TRBV19
CASSIHFNNEQFF
>TRBV27
CASSSGPGKGGSPLHF
>TRBV7-3
CASSFEGLAGNEQFF
>TRBV6-1
CASRTGINPNYGYTF
>TRBV9
CASSGLAGNANTEAFF
>TRBV7-9
CSSSPGQWWYTF
>TRBV9
CASSPVAGMWETQYF
>TRBV5-6
CASSLAAGGPRYEQFF
>TRBV30
CAWSLMTGWADSPLHF
>TRBV5-1
CASSWEGVNYGYTF
>TRBV7-6
CASSLGGQWGLSYEQYF
>TRBV4-1
CASSQNFDRTYGYTF